Each of the 12 T cell receptor beta chains below was sequenced from the same sample in a study of CD8 T cells in Susac syndrome. Reverse transcription used roughly 0.5 to 1 ug RNA and random hexamers. TCRdb used MiXCR to reprocess the immunoSEQ multiplex PCR reads, holding one entry per CDR3 protein. The sample shows some 160,000 distinct CDR3 sequences, 92% of them seen only once. Material: CD4+ T cells from PBMCs. The receptors originated from a human donor in good health.

This sequence joins TRBV24-1 and TRBJ2-5, with 11 bases matching TRBD1. Trimming cost V 6 bases and J 5 bases; bases outside gene matches: 7. Germline CDR1 reads KGHDR; CDR2 reads SFDVKD. The CDR3 has 15 amino acids. CDR3 protein: CATSTRTGGVETQYF. CDR3 DNA: TGTGCCACCAGTACCAGGACAGGGGGCGTTGAGACCCAGTACTTC.

The chain has TRBV4-1 and TRBJ2-5; D is unclear. The CDR3 totals 11 residues. The germline gives CDR1 MGHRA, CDR2 YSYEKL. V was trimmed by 0 bases and J by 10 bases, leaving 6 bases between them. The CDR3 DNA reads TGCGCCAGCAGCCAAGACAGGCTCCAGTACTTC. Translating gives CASSQDRLQYF.

The chain carries TRBV18 and TRBJ2-7; 8 nucleotides agree with TRBD1. This CDR3 spans 16 amino acids. Trimming took 3 bases from V and 2 from J; bases not matched to a gene: 9. The germline V gene has CDR1 KGHSH and CDR2 LQKENI. CDR3 protein: CASSPSLQGVTYEQYF. CDR3 bases: TGTGCCAGCTCACCGTCCCTACAGGGGGTTACCTACGAGCAGTACTTC.

This rearrangement joins TRBV7-3 to TRBJ2-3; weak D call: TRBD2 (6 bases). Germline loops: CDR1 SGHTA, CDR2 FQGTGA. The CDR3 sequence is 14 residues long. Trimming pared 5 bases from V and 2 bases from J, leaving 11 bases between. The CDR3, as DNA: TGTGCCAGCAGCCCCAAGGACTACACAGATACGCAGTATTTT. It codes for CASSPKDYTDTQYF. The full variable domain, completed using reference TRBV7-3 and TRBJ2-3, is GAGVSQTPSNKVTEKGKYVELRCDPISGHTALYWYRQSLGQGPEFLIYFQGTGAADDSGLPNDRFFAVRPEGSVSTLKIQRTERGDSAVYLCASSPKDYTDTQYFGPGTRLTVL.

The rearrangement uses TRBV10-3 and TRBJ2-3; 9 nucleotides agree with TRBD2. V shed 3 bases, J shed 6 bases, and the junction held 19 bases outside the gene matches. In germline, CDR1 is ENHRY, CDR2 SYGVKD. The CDR3 is 19 amino acids. CDR3 nucleotides: TGTGCCATCAGTGACCCCCTGGTGATAGCGGGAGCCGGGGTGGATACGCAGTATTTT. Its protein product is CAISDPLVIAGAGVDTQYF.

V usage is TRBV20-1 and J usage is TRBJ2-7, with 8 bases identical to TRBD1. V trimming: 6 bases; J trimming: 5 bases; junction bases outside the gene matches: 9. This CDR3 region has 13 residues. Germline loops: CDR1 DFQATT, CDR2 SNEGSKA (reference sequence). In DNA form, the CDR3 reads TGCAGTGCCCCCGTGACAGGGGTCAACGAGCAGTACTTC. This gives the protein CSAPVTGVNEQYF.

The rearrangement uses TRBV4-1 and TRBJ2-6; D is perhaps TRBD2 (5 bases). Germline CDR1 reads MGHRA; CDR2 reads YSYEKL. This CDR3 contains 19 residues. Trimming removed 1 base from V and 4 bases from J, with 20 bases in between. CDR3 protein: CASSQAAAAVFVGANVLTF. CDR3 bases: TGCGCCAGCAGCCAAGCGGCGGCAGCGGTCTTCGTCGGGGCCAACGTCCTGACTTTC.

The chain uses TRBV30 and TRBJ2-7; D might be TRBD1 or TRBD2, each matching 5 bases. Germline V gives CDR1 GTSNPN, CDR2 SVGIG (reference sequence). CDR3 length equals 11 residues. V shed 0 bases and J shed 6 bases, with 6 bases lying between them. CDR3 sequence: CAWSVGVEQYF. The CDR3, as DNA: TGTGCCTGGAGTGTGGGGGTCGAGCAGTACTTC.

The CDR3 reads CASSQFSSGSYEQYF. CDR3 DNA sequence: TGTGCCAGCAGCCAATTCTCTAGCGGGAGTTACGAGCAGTACTTC. V is TRBV4-2 and J is TRBJ2-7, with TRBD2 identical over 10 bases. V dropped 2 bases and J dropped 4; count of bases not matched to a gene: 5. The CDR3 is 15 residues long. Germline V lookup: CDR1 LGHNA, CDR2 YNFKEQ.

The chain is built from TRBV30 and TRBJ2-2; TRBD1 might be the D (5 bases). This CDR3 is 15 amino acids long. Trimming removed 1 base from V and 0 bases from J, with 9 bases in between. Germline V CDR1 and CDR2: GTSNPN, SVGIG (reference sequence). The CDR3 reads CAWSGGRANTGELFF. The CDR3 DNA follows: TGTGCCTGGAGTGGGGGCCGCGCGAACACCGGGGAGCTGTTTTTT. The whole variable domain, filled in from reference TRBV30 and TRBJ2-2, reads SQTIHQWPATLVQPVGSPLSLECTVEGTSNPNLYWYRQAAGRGLQLLFYSVGIGQISSEVPQNLSASRPQDRQFILSSKKLLLSDSGFYLCAWSGGRANTGELFFGEGSRLTVL.

J is TRBJ2-1 and V is TRBV4-3; D is possibly TRBD1 (6 bases). The CDR3 totals 14 residues. Trimming removed 2 bases at V and 4 bases at J, with 9 bases between. Germline V gives CDR1 LGHNA, CDR2 YSLEER. The CDR3 DNA sequence: TGCGCCAGCAGCCAATTACAGGGTTACAATGAGCAGTTCTTC. It specifies CASSQLQGYNEQFF.

The rearrangement links TRBV7-9 to TRBJ1-2; D call uncertain. The CDR3 length is 13 residues. CDR1 and CDR2 from the germline V gene are SEHNR and FQNEAQ (reference sequence). With 2 bases removed from V and 0 bases from J, the gap between germline ends came to 4 bases. The CDR3 sequence is CASSLLSNYGYTF. The CDR3 DNA reads TGTGCCAGCAGCTTACTTTCTAACTATGGCTACACCTTC.